What follows describes a single TCR beta chain. Germline CDR1 reads SGHDT; CDR2 reads YYEEEE. V lost 4 bases, J lost 7 bases, and 17 bases stayed unmatched. The CDR3 has 17 residues. Random hexamers served to reverse transcribe roughly 0.5 to 1 ug RNA. TCRdb redid the calling of the immunoSEQ multiplex PCR reads with MiXCR, one entry per CDR3 protein. The table has about 180,000 distinct CDR3 sequences, about 95% seen once; the top ten hold around 0.15%. This specimen comes from a study of CD8 T cells in Susac syndrome. CD8+ and CD4+ T cells circulating in blood were sequenced for TCR beta. Sequenced sample: CD8+ T cells from PBMCs. The sequence derives from a human donor with multiple sclerosis. The genes are TRBV5-6 and TRBJ2-1; the match to TRBD1 covers 7 bases. CDR3 sequence reads: CASSPPTHRGQRNEQFF. The CDR3 bases are TGTGCCAGCAGCCCCCCGACTCACAGGGGCCAACGAAATGAGCAGTTCTTC.